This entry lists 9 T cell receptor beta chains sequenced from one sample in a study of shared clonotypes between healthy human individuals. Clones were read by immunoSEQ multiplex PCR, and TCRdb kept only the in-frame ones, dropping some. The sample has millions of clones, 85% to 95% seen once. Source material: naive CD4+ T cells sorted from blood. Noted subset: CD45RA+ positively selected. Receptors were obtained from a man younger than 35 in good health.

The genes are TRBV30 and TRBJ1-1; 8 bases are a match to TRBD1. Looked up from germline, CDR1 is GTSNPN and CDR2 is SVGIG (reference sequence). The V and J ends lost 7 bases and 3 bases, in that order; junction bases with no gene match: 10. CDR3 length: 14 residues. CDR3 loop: CASGRGQAYTEAFF. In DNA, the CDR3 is TGTGCCTCTGGCAGGGGGCAGGCGTACACTGAAGCTTTCTTT.

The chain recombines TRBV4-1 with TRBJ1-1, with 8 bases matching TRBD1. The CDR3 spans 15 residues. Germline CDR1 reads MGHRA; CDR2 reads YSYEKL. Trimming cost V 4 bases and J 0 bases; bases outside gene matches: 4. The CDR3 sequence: CASSPQDRVNTEAFF. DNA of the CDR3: TGCGCCAGCAGCCCGCAGGACAGGGTGAACACTGAAGCTTTCTTT.

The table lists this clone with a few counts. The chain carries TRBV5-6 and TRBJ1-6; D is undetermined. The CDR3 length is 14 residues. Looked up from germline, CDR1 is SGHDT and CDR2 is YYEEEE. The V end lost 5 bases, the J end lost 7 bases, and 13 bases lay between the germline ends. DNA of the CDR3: TGTGCCAGCAGTAGACCGGGAGCGAATTCACCCCTCCACTTT. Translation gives CASSRPGANSPLHF.

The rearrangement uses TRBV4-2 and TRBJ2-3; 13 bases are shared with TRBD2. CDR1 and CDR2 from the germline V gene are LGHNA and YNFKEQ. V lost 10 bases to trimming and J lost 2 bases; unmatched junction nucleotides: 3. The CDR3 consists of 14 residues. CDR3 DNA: TGTGCCACGGGACTAGCGGGGCTCACAGATACGCAGTATTTT. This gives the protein CATGLAGLTDTQYF.

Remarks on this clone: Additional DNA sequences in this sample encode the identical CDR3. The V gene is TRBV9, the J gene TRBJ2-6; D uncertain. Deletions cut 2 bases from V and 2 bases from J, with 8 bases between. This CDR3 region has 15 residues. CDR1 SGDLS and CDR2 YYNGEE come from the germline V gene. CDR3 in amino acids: CASSVSGAGANVLTF. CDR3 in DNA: TGTGCCAGCAGCGTGTCAGGAGCTGGGGCCAACGTCCTGACTTTC. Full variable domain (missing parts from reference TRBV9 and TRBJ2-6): DSGVTQTPKHLITATGQRVTLRCSPRSGDLSVYWYQQSLDQGLQFLIQYYNGEERAKGNILERFSAQQFPDLHSELNLSSLELGDSALYFCASSVSGAGANVLTFGAGSRLTVL.

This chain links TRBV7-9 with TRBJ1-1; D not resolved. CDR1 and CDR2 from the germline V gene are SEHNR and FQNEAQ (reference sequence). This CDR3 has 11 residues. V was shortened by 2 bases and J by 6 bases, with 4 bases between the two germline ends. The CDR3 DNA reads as TGTGCCAGCAGCTTATCCCCTGAAGCTTTCTTT. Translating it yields CASSLSPEAFF.

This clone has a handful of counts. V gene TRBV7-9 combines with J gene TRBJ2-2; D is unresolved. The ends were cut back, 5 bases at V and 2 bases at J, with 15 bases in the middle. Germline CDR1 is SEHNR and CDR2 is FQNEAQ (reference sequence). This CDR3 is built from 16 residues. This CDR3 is CASSTTVGSNTGELFF. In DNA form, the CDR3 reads TGTGCCAGCAGCACGACCGTGGGGTCAAACACCGGGGAGCTGTTTTTT.

CDR3 nucleotide sequence: TGTGCCAGCAGCCCCCCCTGGGGACTAGCGACTAATGAGCAGTTCTTC. It encodes CASSPPWGLATNEQFF. The chain combines TRBV7-2 with TRBJ2-1, with 10 bases that match TRBD2. This CDR3 is 16 amino acids long. Germline assignment: CDR1 SGHTA and CDR2 FQGNSA. V shed 5 bases, J shed 7 bases, and the junction held 11 bases outside the gene matches.

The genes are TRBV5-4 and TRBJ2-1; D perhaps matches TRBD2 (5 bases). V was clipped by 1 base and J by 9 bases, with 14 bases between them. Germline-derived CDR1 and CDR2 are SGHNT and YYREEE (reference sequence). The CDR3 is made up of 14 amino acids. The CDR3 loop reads CASSLPYEAGEQFF. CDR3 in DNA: TGTGCCAGCAGCTTGCCGTATGAGGCGGGTGAGCAGTTCTTC.